This T cell receptor beta chain was documented in a study of T cell responses to AZD1222 COVID-19 vaccine. The protocol was immunoSEQ multiplex PCR, while the TCRdb copy is restricted to in-frame clones and leaves out a portion. The data hold 99,000 or so clones, with roughly 86% observed a single time. V lost 4 bases and J lost 5, with 8 bases in between. Germline lookup yields CDR1 MDHEN and CDR2 SYDVKM. The CDR3 sequence is 12 residues long. The sample in question was peripheral blood, obtained 28 days after the second dose of the MenACWY control vaccine. The receptor's source is an adult who received the MenACWY meningococcal vaccine as a control. V is TRBV28 and J is TRBJ1-2; D gene uncertain. In DNA, the CDR3 is TGTGCCAGCAGTTGGACCGATTATGGCTACACCTTC. It yields the protein CASSWTDYGYTF.